These 30 T cell receptor beta chains came from one sample sequenced in a study of shared clonotypes between healthy human individuals. Sequencing was performed with immunoSEQ multiplex PCR; in TCRdb, only in-frame clones are kept and a portion is missing. The sample lists about 2.4 million clones, roughly 93% occurring once. Sample: naive CD4+ T cells from PBMCs. Stated subset: CD45RA+ positively selected. The receptors derive from a man younger than 30 in good health. Some clones in this sample may be carry-over from other donors' samples.

This clone was counted a single time. The chain joins TRBV2 to TRBJ2-7; D not resolved. Germline V gene sequence: CDR1 SNHLY, CDR2 FYNNEI. Trimming removed 1 base at V and 0 bases at J, with 10 bases between. The CDR3 is 15 amino acids. CDR3 amino acids: CASSEGLTSSYEQYF. As DNA, the CDR3 is TGTGCCAGCAGTGAAGGACTGACCAGCTCCTACGAGCAGTACTTC.

This chain links TRBV25-1 with TRBJ1-1; tentative D call: TRBD1 (5 bases). The ends were cut back, 1 base at V and 1 base at J, with 10 bases in the middle. Germline CDR1 reads MGHDK; CDR2 reads SYGVNS. The CDR3 consists of 15 residues. CDR3 residues: CASSEFGRENTEAFF. The CDR3 DNA sequence: TGTGCCAGCAGTGAATTCGGCAGGGAGAACACTGAAGCTTTCTTT.

The V and J genes are TRBV6-6 and TRBJ2-7; TRBD1 is a possible D gene (6 bases). Germline assignment: CDR1 MNHNY and CDR2 SVGAGI (reference sequence). There are 15 residues in the CDR3. Trimming took 8 bases from V and 1 from J, leaving 18 bases between them. The CDR3 sequence: CASHPGQTTSYEQYF. CDR3 DNA sequence: TGTGCCAGCCATCCGGGACAAACTACATCCTACGAGCAGTACTTC.

This chain uses TRBV10-3 with TRBJ1-3; D not certain. CDR1 is ENHRY, CDR2 SYGVKD, per germline. This CDR3 spans 14 amino acids. Trimming pared 10 bases from V and 0 bases from J, leaving 13 bases between. In nucleotides, the CDR3 is TGTGCCACCGAGGACGGCCGCTCTGGAAACACCATATATTTT. It codes for CATEDGRSGNTIYF.

The rearrangement joins TRBV4-1 to TRBJ2-3; 12 nucleotides align to TRBD2. The J segment lost 5 bases and the V segment lost 3 bases, leaving 9 bases of the junction unmatched. Germline V gene data show CDR1 as MGHRA and CDR2 as YSYEKL. The CDR3 runs to 17 residues. Here the CDR3 reads CASSQPSSGRAKDTQYF. The CDR3 bases are TGCGCCAGCAGCCAGCCGTCTAGCGGGAGGGCCAAAGATACGCAGTATTTT.

V and J are TRBV6-5 and TRBJ1-6; D uncertain. Germline V gives CDR1 MNHEY, CDR2 SVGAGI. V was shortened by 5 bases and J by 4 bases, with 9 bases between the two germline ends. The CDR3 runs to 14 residues. The DNA of the CDR3 is TGTGCCAGCAGTACTGGACGTTATAATTCACCCCTCCACTTT. It translates to CASSTGRYNSPLHF.

The CDR3 coding sequence is TGCAGCGTACATGGACAGGCGAGCTCCTACAATGAGCAGTTCTTC. As protein: CSVHGQASSYNEQFF. The chain has TRBV29-1 and TRBJ2-1, with 7 bases identical to TRBD1. CDR1 and CDR2 (germline): SQVTM, ANQGSEA. The V gene end was trimmed by 6 bases and the J gene end by 0 bases; junction bases not matched to a gene: 8. CDR3 length: 15 residues.

The count of this clone is one. The V gene is TRBV27, the J gene TRBJ2-4, with 7 bases identical to TRBD2. The J segment lost 4 bases and the V segment lost 6 bases, leaving 24 bases of the junction unmatched. Germline CDR1 reads MNHEY; CDR2 reads SMNVEV (reference sequence). The CDR3 spans 20 residues. The CDR3 DNA reads TGTGCCAGCAGCAGCATAATGGCGGTGGGAGGGCCTAGGAAAAAAAACATTCAGTACTTC. Protein product: CASSSIMAVGGPRKKNIQYF.

The rearrangement links TRBV30 to TRBJ2-2; 7 bases match TRBD2. With V trimmed by 4 bases and J by 2 bases, 16 bases remained unmatched. CDR1 is GTSNPN and CDR2 is SVGIG in the germline V gene (reference sequence). This CDR3 has 18 amino acids. CDR3: CAWMSWRGRDINTGELFF. CDR3 nucleotide sequence: TGTGCCTGGATGTCTTGGCGGGGGAGGGATATTAACACCGGGGAGCTGTTTTTT.

The V gene is TRBV28, the J gene TRBJ2-3; a weak D match, TRBD2 (6 bases). V lost 3 bases to trimming and J lost 1 base, with 11 bases between them. This CDR3 contains 15 residues. Germline CDR1 and CDR2: MDHEN and SYDVKM. In nucleotides, the CDR3 is TGTGCCAGCAGTTTGCGCAGACTAGGCACAGATACGCAGTATTTT. It yields the protein CASSLRRLGTDTQYF.

The CDR3 DNA reads as TGTGCCAGCAGTTTCCCCGACAGGGGGAGCCCTGTCTACGAGCAGTACTTC. Encoded protein: CASSFPDRGSPVYEQYF. The chain links TRBV28 to TRBJ2-7; 9 bases are shared with TRBD1. V trimming: 3 bases; J trimming: 3 bases; junction bases outside the gene matches: 12. CDR1 is MDHEN and CDR2 is SYDVKM in the germline V gene. The length of the CDR3 is 17 residues.

V gene TRBV30 combines with J gene TRBJ1-1, with D maybe TRBD1 (5 bases). Trimming removed 8 bases from V and 0 bases from J, with 16 bases in between. CDR3 length: 14 amino acids. CDR1 and CDR2 (germline): GTSNPN, SVGIG (reference sequence). As DNA, the CDR3 is TGTGCCGGGACCACTGACAACATGAACACTGAAGCTTTCTTT. It is translated as CAGTTDNMNTEAFF.

The chain combines TRBV27 with TRBJ2-2; D could derive from TRBD1 or TRBD2 (5 bases each). The CDR3 loop spans 13 amino acids. CDR1 and CDR2 from the germline V gene are MNHEY and SMNVEV (reference sequence). V was pared by 7 bases and J by 7 bases, with 13 bases between. The CDR3 sequence: CASKGTNLGELFF. The CDR3 bases are TGTGCCAGCAAAGGGACGAATCTCGGGGAGCTGTTTTTT.

This clone was seen just once. V usage is TRBV4-2 and J usage is TRBJ2-2, with 11 bases fitting TRBD2. The CDR3 runs 17 residues. Germline trimming cut 3 bases from V and 1 base from J; bases unmatched to any gene: 4. Germline-derived CDR1 and CDR2 are LGHNA and YNFKEQ. Here the CDR3 reads CASSQLGTSGNTGELFF. In nucleotides, the CDR3 is TGTGCCAGCAGCCAGCTCGGGACTAGCGGGAACACCGGGGAGCTGTTTTTT.

The CDR3 spells CASSQYLGGLTSGEQYF. CDR3 coding DNA: TGCGCCAGCAGCCAATATCTCGGAGGCCTCACTTCGGGGGAGCAGTACTTC. This chain joins TRBV4-1 and TRBJ2-7; perhaps TRBD2 as D (5 bases). The germline CDR1 and CDR2 sequences are MGHRA and YSYEKL. V lost 2 bases, J lost 7 bases, and 24 bases lay in between. CDR3 size: 17 residues.

As concerns this clone: A junction end diverges from the germline sequence, so it may reflect a read error. The chain is built from TRBV27 and TRBJ2-3; 7 positions match TRBD1. The CDR3 loop spans 15 amino acids. Germline values: CDR1 MNHEY, CDR2 SMNVEV (reference sequence). DNA of the CDR3: TGTGCCAGCAGTTGGAACAGGGGTAGCACAGATGCGCAGTATTTT. Translated, it gives CASSWNRGSTDAQYF.

This sequence joins TRBV9 and TRBJ2-1; maybe TRBD2 (6 bases). The germline V and J ends were trimmed by 0 bases and 2 bases, with 9 bases remaining between them. Germline-derived CDR1 and CDR2 are SGDLS and YYNGEE. The CDR3 runs 15 residues. CDR3 sequence reads: CASSVGGLTYNEQFF. The CDR3 DNA reads TGTGCCAGCAGCGTAGGGGGACTCACCTACAATGAGCAGTTCTTC.

This clone was observed once. The chain couples TRBV18 to TRBJ1-2; weak D call: TRBD1 (5 bases). Per germline, CDR1 KGHSH and CDR2 LQKENI. V lost 5 bases to trimming and J lost 7 bases, with 20 bases between them. The CDR3 is made up of 15 amino acids. CDR3 sequence: CASSSQGVDAGGYTF. As DNA, the CDR3 is TGTGCCAGCTCATCGCAAGGGGTTGACGCTGGTGGCTACACCTTC.

The chain combines TRBV9 with TRBJ2-5; 11 nucleotides agree with TRBD2. Germline V gives CDR1 SGDLS, CDR2 YYNGEE. V lost 3 bases and J lost 4; bases outside the gene matches: 5. The CDR3 spans 15 residues. CDR3 protein: CASSGGTSGGETQYF. The CDR3 DNA reads TGTGCCAGCAGCGGAGGGACTAGCGGCGGAGAGACCCAGTACTTC.

The chain recombines TRBV7-9 with TRBJ2-3, with D tentatively TRBD2 (6 bases). The CDR3 extends over 13 amino acids. The germline V gene encodes CDR1 SEHNR and CDR2 FQNEAQ (reference sequence). V was trimmed by 7 bases and J by 4 bases, leaving 12 bases between them. CDR3 amino acids: CASNEWEADTQYF. In nucleotides, the CDR3 is TGTGCCAGCAATGAGTGGGAGGCAGATACGCAGTATTTT.

The chain recombines TRBV10-1 with TRBJ2-5, with TRBD1 matching 8 bases. CDR3 length: 15 amino acids. V gave up 4 bases and J gave up 5 bases; unmatched junction bases: 9. Germline V gene data show CDR1 as WNHNN and CDR2 as SYGVQD (reference sequence). This chain's CDR3 is CASSGSGTGVETQYF. CDR3 DNA sequence: TGCGCCAGCAGTGGCTCCGGGACAGGAGTGGAGACCCAGTACTTC.

The rearrangement joins TRBV19 to TRBJ1-2; D not resolved. This CDR3 has 14 residues. Trimming left V 4 bases short and J 4 bases short, with 13 bases between. The germline V gene encodes CDR1 LNHDA and CDR2 SQIVND (reference sequence). CDR3 residues: CASSSQTDAYGYTF. The CDR3 nucleotides read TGTGCCAGTAGTAGCCAGACGGATGCCTATGGCTACACCTTC.

This chain links TRBV6-5 with TRBJ1-2; tentatively, D is TRBD1 (5 bases). The V and J ends lost 10 bases and 6 bases respectively, with 15 bases between them. The CDR3 totals 12 residues. Germline assignment: CDR1 MNHEY and CDR2 SVGAGI. The CDR3 nucleotides are TGTGCCACCACGTCAGGGTATGATGGCTACACCTTC. Protein: CATTSGYDGYTF.

The chain employs TRBV4-1 and TRBJ1-2; tentative D call: TRBD1 (5 bases). The CDR3 covers 16 residues. V lost 0 bases, J lost 4 bases, and 15 bases lay in between. The germline CDR1 and CDR2 sequences are MGHRA and YSYEKL. The CDR3 spells CASSQDTRGRGYGYTF. The CDR3 bases are TGCGCCAGCAGCCAAGATACGAGGGGCCGGGGCTATGGCTACACCTTC.

The rearrangement uses TRBV5-1 and TRBJ2-4; D perhaps matches TRBD1 (6 bases). Trimming pared 0 bases from V and 5 bases from J, leaving 9 bases between. The CDR3 covers 14 residues. Germline CDR1 and CDR2: SGHRS and YFSETQ. The CDR3 nucleotides are TGCGCCAGCAGCTTGGGACAGGCGGAAAACATTCAGTACTTC. This translates into CASSLGQAENIQYF. Drawing the rest from reference TRBV5-1 and TRBJ2-4, the complete variable domain is KAGVTQTPRYLIKTRGQQVTLSCSPISGHRSVSWYQQTPGQGLQFLFEYFSETQRNKGNFPGRFSGRQFSNSRSEMNVSTLELGDSALYLCASSLGQAENIQYFGAGTRLSVL.

This clone was counted only a few times. The J gene is TRBJ2-7, the V gene TRBV14, with a weak D call TRBD2 (5 bases). The germline CDR1 and CDR2 sequences are SGHDN and FVKESK. With 0 bases removed from V and 3 bases from J, the gap between germline ends came to 12 bases. This CDR3 has 15 amino acids. In nucleotides, the CDR3 is TGTGCCAGCAGCCAAGATCTCGGCGGGTTCTACGAGCAGTACTTC. Amino acid sequence: CASSQDLGGFYEQYF.

This chain joins TRBV27 and TRBJ2-1; TRBD2 aligns across 10 bases. The CDR3 has 19 residues. Germline CDR1 and CDR2: MNHEY and SMNVEV (reference sequence). The V gene end was trimmed by 3 bases and the J gene end by 8 bases; junction bases not matched to a gene: 19. CDR3 coding DNA: TGTGCCAGCAGTTTTGTGCCCCCCTCAGCGGGAGGGAGGAAGGATGAGCAGTTCTTC. Its translation: CASSFVPPSAGGRKDEQFF.

The gene calls are TRBV4-3 and TRBJ2-7, with D hard to call. Germline V gene data show CDR1 as LGHNA and CDR2 as YSLEER. The CDR3 is made up of 14 amino acids. Trimming cost V 0 bases and J 7 bases, with 13 bases left between them. In nucleotides, the CDR3 is TGCGCCAGCAGCCAAGATCGGGCCCTAGGGGAGCAGTACTTC. Translating it yields CASSQDRALGEQYF.

V gene TRBV28 combines with J gene TRBJ2-7; D perhaps matches TRBD2 (6 bases). CDR1 and CDR2 from the germline V gene are MDHEN and SYDVKM. There are 15 residues in the CDR3. The V gene lost 6 bases and the J gene lost 3 bases, with 18 bases spanning the gap. The CDR3 is CASSRPRLGIYEQYF. DNA of the CDR3: TGTGCCAGCAGCAGGCCTAGACTAGGCATCTACGAGCAGTACTTC.

V usage is TRBV7-2 and J usage is TRBJ2-1, with 9 bases aligning to TRBD2. The CDR3 is 14 amino acids. J was trimmed by 8 bases and V by 11 bases; bases with no gene match: 13. CDR1 and CDR2 from the germline V gene are SGHTA and FQGNSA. The CDR3 bases are TGTGCCCAGCCCCGGGGACTAGCAGTAGATGAGCAGTTCTTC. This encodes CAQPRGLAVDEQFF.